One and the same sample provided the 20 T cell receptor beta chains below, sequenced in a study of T cell changes during pregnancy in multiple sclerosis. Sequencing used immunoSEQ multiplex PCR; TCRdb keeps in-frame clones, though not all of them. In the table there are more than 40,000 clones, around nine tenths of which are singletons. Specimen: CD8+ T cells from peripheral blood mononuclear cells, collected in the third trimester of pregnancy. Receptor source: a female donor with multiple sclerosis, enrolled in a pregnancy study.

The rearrangement links TRBV28 to TRBJ2-3; 7 positions agree with TRBD1. The CDR3 runs to 14 residues. V gave up 8 bases and J gave up 0 bases; unmatched junction bases: 5. Looked up from germline, CDR1 is MDHEN and CDR2 is SYDVKM. The CDR3 reads CASAGTESTDTQYF. As DNA, the CDR3 is TGTGCCAGCGCCGGGACAGAGAGCACAGATACGCAGTATTTT.

The chain has TRBV28 and TRBJ1-3; TRBD1 matches 8 bases. V was pared by 1 base and J by 0 bases, with 2 bases of the junction left unmatched. Germline lookup yields CDR1 MDHEN and CDR2 SYDVKM. CDR3 length equals 16 residues. The CDR3 sequence is CASSLLTGVSGNTIYF. CDR3 DNA sequence: TGTGCCAGCAGTTTATTGACAGGGGTCTCTGGAAACACCATATATTTT.

The chain joins TRBV11-2 to TRBJ2-7; D might be TRBD2 (5 bases). Germline assignment: CDR1 SGHAT and CDR2 FQNNGV. There are 14 residues in the CDR3. V was clipped by 5 bases and J by 0 bases, with 11 bases between them. The CDR3, as DNA: TGTGCCAGCAGCGGAGGACTTAACTCCTACGAGCAGTACTTC. Residues: CASSGGLNSYEQYF. The complete variable domain, with remaining parts taken from reference TRBV11-2 and TRBJ2-7, reads EAGVAQSPRYKIIEKRQSVAFWCNPISGHATLYWYQQILGQGPKLLIQFQNNGVVDDSQLPKDRFSAERLKGVDSTLKIQPAKLEDSAVYLCASSGGLNSYEQYFGPGTRLTVT.

The chain uses TRBV27 and TRBJ1-2; D is possibly TRBD1 (6 bases). Trimming removed 0 bases from V and 4 bases from J, with 18 bases in between. The CDR3 spans 17 residues. Germline-derived CDR1 and CDR2 are MNHEY and SMNVEV (reference sequence). CDR3 coding DNA: TGTGCCAGCAGTTTATCGTCCACTCAAGGGGGAGTCTATGGCTACACCTTC. Protein: CASSLSSTQGGVYGYTF.

This clone was seen only once. The gene calls are TRBV4-3 and TRBJ2-3, with 9 positions matching TRBD2. There are 15 residues in the CDR3. Germline CDR1 is LGHNA and CDR2 is YSLEER. The V and J ends lost 0 bases and 4 bases, in that order; junction bases with no gene match: 2. The CDR3 is CASSQEGLASDTQYF. CDR3 sequence (DNA): TGCGCCAGCAGCCAAGAGGGACTAGCTTCAGATACGCAGTATTTT.

The rearrangement links TRBV13 to TRBJ2-1; 7 nucleotides line up with TRBD2. Germline values: CDR1 PRHDT, CDR2 FYEKMQ (reference sequence). This CDR3 is built from 15 residues. The junction had 11 bases not matched to a gene; V was cut back by 5 bases and J by 7 bases. CDR3 protein: CASSPPSGPMNEQFF. CDR3 nucleotide sequence: TGTGCCAGCAGCCCACCTAGCGGTCCAATGAATGAGCAGTTCTTC.

The chain carries TRBV5-5 and TRBJ1-6, with unresolved D. V was shortened by 2 bases and J by 0 bases, with 6 bases between the two germline ends. Per the germline V gene, CDR1 is SGHKS and CDR2 is YYEKEE (reference sequence). The CDR3 runs 15 residues. CDR3 region: CASSFSSSYNSPLHF. DNA for the CDR3: TGTGCCAGCAGCTTCTCGAGCTCCTATAATTCACCCCTCCACTTT.

CDR3 nucleotides: TGTGCCAGCAGCGTAGGAGGGACAGGGGACGAGCAGTACTTC. This translates into CASSVGGTGDEQYF. The chain uses TRBV9 and TRBJ2-7, with 10 bases fitting TRBD1. Germline V CDR1 and CDR2: SGDLS, YYNGEE. V lost 0 bases to trimming and J lost 5 bases; unmatched junction nucleotides: 2. The CDR3 sequence is 14 residues long.

The chain recombines TRBV4-1 with TRBJ1-2; TRBD1 aligns across 9 bases. Germline V gives CDR1 MGHRA, CDR2 YSYEKL. The CDR3 has 16 amino acids. The J segment lost 4 bases and the V segment lost 1 base, leaving 7 bases of the junction unmatched. CDR3 sequence (DNA): TGCGCCAGCAGCCAAGGACCTGGGACAGGGAGCTATGGCTACACCTTC. Translated, it gives CASSQGPGTGSYGYTF.

The CDR3 coding sequence is TGTGCCAGCAGCCCAGAGAGGGGGCCAATGCCCTACGAGCAGTACTTC. Its protein product is CASSPERGPMPYEQYF. V usage is TRBV7-3 and J usage is TRBJ2-7; TRBD1 matches at 7 bases. The V gene's germline CDR1 is SGHTA and CDR2 FQGTGA. The CDR3 spans 16 residues. V shed 5 bases, J shed 2 bases, and the junction held 12 bases outside the gene matches.

The chain links TRBV5-1 to TRBJ1-4; a weak D match, TRBD1 (6 bases). Germline CDR1 and CDR2: SGHRS and YFSETQ. Trimming removed 5 bases from V and 0 bases from J, with 17 bases in between. This CDR3 spans 17 amino acids. Written as DNA, the CDR3 is TGCGCCAGCAGTTTCGCAGGGGCCCGAGCAACTAATGAAAAACTGTTTTTT. Its protein is CASSFAGARATNEKLFF.

The chain is built from TRBV11-2 and TRBJ2-1; 8 bases agree with TRBD2. Trimming cost V 1 base and J 3 bases; bases outside gene matches: 8. Per the germline V gene, CDR1 is SGHAT and CDR2 is FQNNGV. The CDR3 runs 17 residues. The CDR3 spells CASSLARSGRIYNEQFF. The CDR3 nucleotides read TGTGCCAGCAGCTTAGCGCGAAGCGGGAGAATCTACAATGAGCAGTTCTTC.

CDR3 amino acids: CASSPSFYEQYF. DNA for the CDR3: TGTGCCAGCAGTCCGTCGTTCTACGAGCAGTACTTC. The chain is built from TRBV28 and TRBJ2-7, with D unclear. The V and J ends lost 5 bases and 3 bases respectively, with 8 bases between them. Germline lookup yields CDR1 MDHEN and CDR2 SYDVKM. The length of the CDR3 is 12 residues.

The chain combines TRBV7-2 with TRBJ2-7, with a tentative D call TRBD1 (5 bases). Trimming stripped 4 bases from V and 6 bases from J, with 10 bases between. CDR1 is SGHTA and CDR2 is FQGNSA in the germline V gene. This CDR3 is built from 12 residues. The CDR3 DNA sequence: TGTGCCAGCAGCTCGTCAGGGCGCGAGCAGTACTTC. It yields the protein CASSSSGREQYF. The entire variable domain, with the rest obtained from reference TRBV7-2 and TRBJ2-7, is as follows: GAGVSQSPSNKVTEKGKDVELRCDPISGHTALYWYRQSLGQGLEFLIYFQGNSAPDKSGLPSDRFSAERTGGSVSTLTIQRTQQEDSAVYLCASSSSGREQYFGPGTRLTVT.

This sequence joins TRBV9 and TRBJ1-2; D is unresolved. Germline-derived CDR1 and CDR2 are SGDLS and YYNGEE. CDR3 length equals 15 residues. Trimming shortened V by 0 bases and J by 5 bases, and 14 bases separated the two germline ends. In DNA, the CDR3 is TGTGCCAGCAGCGTAGGGGTCGGGGTCGGGTATGGCTACACCTTC. This gives the protein CASSVGVGVGYGYTF.

V usage is TRBV28 and J usage is TRBJ1-6; D ambiguous. CDR1 is MDHEN, CDR2 SYDVKM, per germline. V gave up 7 bases and J gave up 5 bases, with 12 bases separating them. The CDR3 is 14 amino acids. CDR3 loop: CASNENSNNSPLHF. The DNA for the CDR3 is TGTGCCAGCAACGAGAACAGTAATAATTCACCCCTCCACTTT.

This clone appeared a single time. The chain is built from TRBV5-1 and TRBJ1-1; 7 bases fit TRBD1. Germline V gene data show CDR1 as SGHRS and CDR2 as YFSETQ. After removal of 4 bases from V and 5 bases from J, the junction contained 8 bases not matched to a gene. CDR3 size: 14 residues. The DNA for the CDR3 is TGCGCCAGCAGCGGAACAGGGGTAAGGACTGAAGCTTTCTTT. It specifies CASSGTGVRTEAFF.

This CDR3 is CASSYSTSGIHNEQFF. The DNA for the CDR3 is TGTGCCAGCAGTTACTCGACTAGCGGGATCCACAATGAGCAGTTCTTC. V usage is TRBV6-5 and J usage is TRBJ2-1; 11 nucleotides align to TRBD2. CDR1 and CDR2 (germline): MNHEY, SVGAGI. Trimming at V came to 0 bases and at J to 5 bases, leaving 3 bases not matched to a gene. The CDR3 loop spans 16 amino acids.

This chain joins TRBV5-4 and TRBJ2-1, with 7 bases fitting TRBD2. V lost 4 bases to trimming and J lost 6 bases; unmatched junction nucleotides: 19. The CDR3 is made up of 18 amino acids. CDR1 SGHNT and CDR2 YYREEE come from the germline V gene (reference sequence). In DNA, the CDR3 is TGTGCCAGCAGCGCCCGGGCGGGCTCTGGGGAGGGGCCCAATGAGCAGTTCTTC. Protein: CASSARAGSGEGPNEQFF.

This clone was seen a single time. This sequence joins TRBV28 and TRBJ2-3; D might be TRBD2 (5 bases). Germline V gene data show CDR1 as MDHEN and CDR2 as SYDVKM. CDR3 length: 15 residues. V was shortened by 2 bases and J by 6 bases, with 15 bases between the two germline ends. CDR3 sequence: CASSLGRLALDTQYF. The DNA of the CDR3 is TGTGCCAGCAGTTTAGGTCGGCTAGCTTTGGATACGCAGTATTTT.